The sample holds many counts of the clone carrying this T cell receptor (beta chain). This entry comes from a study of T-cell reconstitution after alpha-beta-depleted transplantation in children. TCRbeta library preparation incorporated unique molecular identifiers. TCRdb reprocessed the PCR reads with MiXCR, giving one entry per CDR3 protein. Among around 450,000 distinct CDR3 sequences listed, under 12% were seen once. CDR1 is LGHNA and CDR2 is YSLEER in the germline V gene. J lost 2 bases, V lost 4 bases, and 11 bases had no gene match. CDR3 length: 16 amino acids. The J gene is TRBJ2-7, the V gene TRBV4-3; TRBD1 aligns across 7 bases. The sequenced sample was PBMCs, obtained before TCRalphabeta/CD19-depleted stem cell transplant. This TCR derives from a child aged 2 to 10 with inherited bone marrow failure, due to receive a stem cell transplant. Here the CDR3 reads CASSPKAWDRAYEQYF. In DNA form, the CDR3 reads TGCGCCAGCAGCCCGAAAGCTTGGGACAGAGCCTACGAGCAGTACTTC.